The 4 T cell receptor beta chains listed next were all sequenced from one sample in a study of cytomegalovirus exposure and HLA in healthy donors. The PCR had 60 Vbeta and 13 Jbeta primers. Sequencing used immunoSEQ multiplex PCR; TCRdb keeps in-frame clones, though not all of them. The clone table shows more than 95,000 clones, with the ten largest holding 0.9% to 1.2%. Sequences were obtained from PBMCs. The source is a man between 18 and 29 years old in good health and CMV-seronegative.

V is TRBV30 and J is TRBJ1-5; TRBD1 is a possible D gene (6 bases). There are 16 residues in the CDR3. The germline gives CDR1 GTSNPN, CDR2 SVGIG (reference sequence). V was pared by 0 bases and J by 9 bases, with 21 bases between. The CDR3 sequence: CAWSVRGGLGVWPQHF. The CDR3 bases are TGTGCCTGGAGTGTACGGGGGGGGCTCGGGGTTTGGCCCCAGCATTTT.

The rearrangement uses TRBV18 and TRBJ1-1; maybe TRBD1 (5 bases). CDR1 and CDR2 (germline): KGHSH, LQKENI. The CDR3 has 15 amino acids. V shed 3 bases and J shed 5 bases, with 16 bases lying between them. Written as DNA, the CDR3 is TGTGCCAGCTCACCCGAGAGACAGCTGAGGACTGAAGCTTTCTTT. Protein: CASSPERQLRTEAFF.

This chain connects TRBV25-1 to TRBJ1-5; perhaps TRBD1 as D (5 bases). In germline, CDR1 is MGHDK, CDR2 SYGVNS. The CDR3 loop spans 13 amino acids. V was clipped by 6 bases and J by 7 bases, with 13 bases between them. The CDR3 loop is CASSRGGDQPQHF. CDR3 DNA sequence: TGTGCCAGCAGCCGTGGAGGGGACCAGCCCCAGCATTTT.

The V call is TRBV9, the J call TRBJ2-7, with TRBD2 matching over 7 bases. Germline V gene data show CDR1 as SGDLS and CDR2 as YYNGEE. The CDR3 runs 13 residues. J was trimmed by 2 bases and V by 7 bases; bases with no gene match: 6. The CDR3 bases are TGTGCCAGCGGGGGGGGAAACACCTACGAGCAGTACTTC. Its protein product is CASGGGNTYEQYF.